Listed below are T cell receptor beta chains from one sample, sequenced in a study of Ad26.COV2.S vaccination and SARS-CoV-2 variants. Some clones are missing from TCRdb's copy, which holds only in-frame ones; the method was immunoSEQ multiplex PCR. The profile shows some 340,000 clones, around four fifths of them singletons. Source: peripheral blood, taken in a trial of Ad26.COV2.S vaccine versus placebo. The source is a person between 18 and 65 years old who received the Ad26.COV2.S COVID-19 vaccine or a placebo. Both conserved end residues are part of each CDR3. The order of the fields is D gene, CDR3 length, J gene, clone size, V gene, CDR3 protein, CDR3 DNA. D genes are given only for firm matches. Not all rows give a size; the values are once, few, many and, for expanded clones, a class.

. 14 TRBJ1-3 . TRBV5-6 CASSADSSGNTIYF TGTGCCAGCAGCGCGGACAGCTCTGGAAACACCATATATTTT
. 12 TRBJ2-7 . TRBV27 CASSTGWNEQYF TGTGCCAGCTCGACTGGATGGAACGAGCAGTACTTC
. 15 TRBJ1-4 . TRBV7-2 CASSPQGVGNEKLFF TGTGCCAGCAGCCCCCAAGGGGTGGGTAATGAAAAACTGTTTTTT
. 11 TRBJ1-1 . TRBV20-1 CSASIAQGAFF TGCAGTGCTAGTATCGCGCAAGGAGCTTTCTTT
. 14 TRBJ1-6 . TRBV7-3 CASSLGRADSPLHF TGTGCCAGCAGCTTAGGCAGGGCGGATTCACCCCTCCACTTT
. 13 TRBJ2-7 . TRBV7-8 CASSLDVQREQYF TGTGCCAGCAGTTTGGACGTTCAACGGGAGCAGTACTTC
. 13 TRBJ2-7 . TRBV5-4 CASSFANSYEQYF TGTGCCAGCAGCTTCGCCAACTCCTACGAGCAGTACTTC
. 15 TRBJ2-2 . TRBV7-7 CASSLMGGATGELFF TGTGCCAGCAGCTTAATGGGGGGCGCCACCGGGGAGCTGTTTTTT
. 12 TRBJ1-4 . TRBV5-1 CASSLDPGSLFF TGCGCCAGCAGCTTGGACCCAGGGTCACTGTTTTTT
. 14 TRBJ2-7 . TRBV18 CASSPAQRAYEQYF TGTGCCAGCTCACCGGCACAGAGAGCCTACGAGCAGTACTTC
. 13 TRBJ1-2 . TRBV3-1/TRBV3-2 CASSQEDRGGYTF TGTGCCAGCAGCCAAGAGGACAGAGGCGGCTACACCTTC
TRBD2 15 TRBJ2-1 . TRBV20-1 CSASLGLAGWDEQFF TGCAGTGCTAGTCTGGGACTAGCGGGTTGGGATGAGCAGTTCTTC
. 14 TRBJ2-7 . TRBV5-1 CASSPLLGHYEQYF TGCGCCAGCAGCCCCCTTTTAGGGCACTACGAGCAGTACTTC
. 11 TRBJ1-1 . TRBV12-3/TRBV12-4 CASNRGLGAFF TGTGCCAGCAATCGGGGTTTGGGGGCTTTCTTT
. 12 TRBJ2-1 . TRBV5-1 CASSLVRYEQFF TGCGCCAGCAGCTTGGTTCGTTATGAGCAGTTCTTC
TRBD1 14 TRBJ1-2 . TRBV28 CASSPGDRVHGYTF TGTGCCAGCAGTCCCGGGGACAGGGTCCATGGCTACACCTTC
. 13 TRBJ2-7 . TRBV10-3 CAISEQGAYEQYF TGTGCCATCAGTGAACAGGGCGCCTACGAGCAGTACTTC
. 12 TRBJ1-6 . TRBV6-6 CAGGRDRSPLHF TGTGCCGGGGGGAGGGATCGGTCACCCCTCCACTTT
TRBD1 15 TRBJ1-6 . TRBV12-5 CASARQGLNNSPLHF TGTGCTAGTGCCCGACAGGGACTGAATAATTCACCCCTCCACTTT
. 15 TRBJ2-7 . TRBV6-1 CASSELGGYPYEQYF TGTGCCAGCAGTGAACTTGGGGGTTATCCCTACGAGCAGTACTTC
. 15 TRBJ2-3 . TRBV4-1 CASSQESSYSDTQYF TGCGCCAGCAGCCAAGAGTCAAGTTATTCAGATACGCAGTATTTT
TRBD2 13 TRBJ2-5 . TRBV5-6 CASSGTIQETQYF TGTGCCAGCAGCGGGACTATCCAAGAGACCCAGTACTTC
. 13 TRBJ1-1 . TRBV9 CASSVERHTEAFF TGTGCCAGCAGCGTAGAAAGGCACACTGAAGCTTTCTTT
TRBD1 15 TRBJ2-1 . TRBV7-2 CASSLTGQSYNEQFF TGTGCCAGCAGCCTAACGGGACAGTCTTACAATGAGCAGTTCTTC
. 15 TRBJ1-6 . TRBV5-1 CASSSRLLGNSPLHF TGCGCCAGCAGTTCTAGATTACTCGGTAATTCACCCCTCCACTTT
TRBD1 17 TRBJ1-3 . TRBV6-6 CASSLGQGALSGNTIYF TGTGCCAGCAGTCTAGGACAGGGGGCTCTCTCTGGAAACACCATATATTTT
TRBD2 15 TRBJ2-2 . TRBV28 CASSTSGENTGELFF TGTGCCAGCAGTACTAGCGGGGAGAACACCGGGGAGCTGTTTTTT
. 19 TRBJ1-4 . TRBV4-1 CASSQDGYAAVTSNEKLFF TGCGCCAGCAGCCAAGACGGTTACGCGGCCGTAACGAGTAATGAAAAACTGTTTTTT
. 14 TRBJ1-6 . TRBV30 CAWASGTLNSPLHF TGTGCCTGGGCTAGCGGGACGTTAAATTCACCCCTCCACTTT
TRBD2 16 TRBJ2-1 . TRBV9 CASSRRAGGRTNEQFF TGTGCCAGCAGTCGTCGAGCGGGGGGAAGAACCAATGAGCAGTTCTTC
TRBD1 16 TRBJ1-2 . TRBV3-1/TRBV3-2 CASSQDSGTGLNGYTF TGTGCCAGCAGCCAAGATTCCGGGACAGGGTTGAATGGCTACACCTTC
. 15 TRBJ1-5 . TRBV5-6 CASSLTLGVNQPQHF TGTGCCAGCAGCTTGACGCTGGGGGTCAATCAGCCCCAGCATTTT
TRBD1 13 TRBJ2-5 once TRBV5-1 CASSYGTAATQYF TGCGCCAGCAGCTATGGGACAGCCGCGACCCAGTACTTC
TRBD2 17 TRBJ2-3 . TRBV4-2 CASSGTSGGAATDTQYF TGTGCCAGCAGCGGGACTAGCGGGGGGGCGGCCACAGATACGCAGTATTTT
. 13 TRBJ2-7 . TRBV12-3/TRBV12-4 CASAQGSYYEQYF TGTGCCAGCGCTCAAGGGTCTTACTACGAGCAGTACTTC
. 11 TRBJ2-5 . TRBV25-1 CASSEGETQYF TGTGCCAGCAGTGAGGGGGAGACCCAGTACTTC
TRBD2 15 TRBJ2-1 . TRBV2 CASSLTGLAYNEQFF TGTGCCAGCAGTCTGACGGGACTAGCCTACAATGAGCAGTTCTTC
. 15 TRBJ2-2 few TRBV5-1 CASSRGGSDTGELFF TGCGCCAGCAGCCGAGGTGGCTCGGACACCGGGGAGCTGTTTTTT
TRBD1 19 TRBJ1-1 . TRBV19 CASSNDLGQGTLMNTEAFF TGTGCCAGTAGTAACGATCTGGGACAGGGAACCCTAATGAACACTGAAGCTTTCTTT
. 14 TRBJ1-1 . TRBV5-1 CASSLASSGGEAFF TGCGCCAGCAGCTTGGCCTCGAGTGGTGGTGAAGCTTTCTTT
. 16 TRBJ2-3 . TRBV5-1 CASSLEGGGGTDTQYF TGCGCCAGCAGCCTGGAAGGGGGCGGGGGAACAGATACGCAGTATTTT
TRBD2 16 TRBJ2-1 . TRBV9 CASSIALADPPNEQFF TGTGCCAGCAGCATTGCACTAGCGGACCCCCCCAATGAGCAGTTCTTC
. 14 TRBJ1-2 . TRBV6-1 CASSENAQVYGYTF TGTGCCAGCAGTGAAAATGCGCAGGTCTATGGCTACACCTTC
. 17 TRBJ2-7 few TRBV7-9 CASSLRGPGESSYEQYF TGTGCCAGCAGCTTACGCGGGCCAGGGGAAAGCTCCTACGAGCAGTACTTC
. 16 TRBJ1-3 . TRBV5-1 CASSFDSPSSGNTIYF TGCGCCAGCAGCTTTGACAGTCCGAGCTCTGGAAACACCATATATTTT